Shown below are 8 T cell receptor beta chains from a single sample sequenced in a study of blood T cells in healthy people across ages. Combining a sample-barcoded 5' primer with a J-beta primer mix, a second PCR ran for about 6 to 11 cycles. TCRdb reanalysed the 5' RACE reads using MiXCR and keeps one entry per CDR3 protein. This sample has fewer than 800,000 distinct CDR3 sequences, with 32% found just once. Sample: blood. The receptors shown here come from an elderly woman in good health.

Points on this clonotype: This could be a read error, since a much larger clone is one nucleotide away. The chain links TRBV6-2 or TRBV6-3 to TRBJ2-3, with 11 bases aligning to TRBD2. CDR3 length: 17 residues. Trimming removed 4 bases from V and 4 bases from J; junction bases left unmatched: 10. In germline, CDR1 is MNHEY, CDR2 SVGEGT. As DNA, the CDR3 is TGTGCCAGCAGTTGGCTAGCGGGGGGACCCCTCGCAGATACGCAGTATTTT. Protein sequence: CASSWLAGGPLADTQYF.

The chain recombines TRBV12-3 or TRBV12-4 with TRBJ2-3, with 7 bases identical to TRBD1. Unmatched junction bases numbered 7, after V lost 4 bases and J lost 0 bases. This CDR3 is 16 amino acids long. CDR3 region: CASSSDREASTDTQYF. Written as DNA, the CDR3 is TGTGCCAGCAGTTCTGACAGGGAAGCGAGCACAGATACGCAGTATTTT.

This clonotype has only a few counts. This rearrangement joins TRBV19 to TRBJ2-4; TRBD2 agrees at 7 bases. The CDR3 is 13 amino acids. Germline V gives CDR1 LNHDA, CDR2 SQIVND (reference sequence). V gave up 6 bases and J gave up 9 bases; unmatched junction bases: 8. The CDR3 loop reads CASSQSGGSIQYF. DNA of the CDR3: TGTGCCAGTAGCCAATCCGGGGGGAGCATTCAGTACTTC.

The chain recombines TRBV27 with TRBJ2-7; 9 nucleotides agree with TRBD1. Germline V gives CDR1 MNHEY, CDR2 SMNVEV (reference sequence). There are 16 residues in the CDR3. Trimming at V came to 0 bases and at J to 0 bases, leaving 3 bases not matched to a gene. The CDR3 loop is CASSLSWGQGSYEQYF. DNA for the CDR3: TGTGCCAGCAGTTTATCGTGGGGACAGGGCTCCTACGAGCAGTACTTC.

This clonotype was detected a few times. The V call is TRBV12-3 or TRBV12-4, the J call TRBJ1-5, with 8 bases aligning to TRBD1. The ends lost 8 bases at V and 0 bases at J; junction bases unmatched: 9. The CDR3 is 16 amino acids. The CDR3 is CASGTGAGYSNQPQHF. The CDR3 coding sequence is TGTGCCAGCGGGACAGGCGCTGGTTATAGCAATCAGCCCCAGCATTTT.

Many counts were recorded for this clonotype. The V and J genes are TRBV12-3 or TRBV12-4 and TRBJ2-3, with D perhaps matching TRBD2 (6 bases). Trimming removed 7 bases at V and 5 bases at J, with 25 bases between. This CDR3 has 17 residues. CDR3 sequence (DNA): TGTGCCAGCACCTCATGGAGGGTTAAGTTGACGCAAGATACGCAGTATTTT. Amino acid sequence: CASTSWRVKLTQDTQYF.

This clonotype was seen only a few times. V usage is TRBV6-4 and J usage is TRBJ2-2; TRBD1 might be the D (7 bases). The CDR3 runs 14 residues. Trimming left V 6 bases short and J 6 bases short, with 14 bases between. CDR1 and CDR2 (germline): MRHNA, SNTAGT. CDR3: CASSAGQYPGELFF. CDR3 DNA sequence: TGTGCCAGCAGCGCGGGACAGTACCCCGGGGAGCTGTTTTTT.

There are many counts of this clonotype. The CDR3 sequence is CASSIGAGGIYEQYF. The CDR3 DNA sequence: TGTGCCAGTAGTATAGGCGCAGGGGGAATTTACGAGCAGTACTTC. This rearrangement joins TRBV19 to TRBJ2-7; TRBD1 agrees at 7 bases. The CDR3 is 15 residues long. Trimming removed 1 base from V and 4 bases from J; junction bases left unmatched: 7. Germline V gives CDR1 LNHDA, CDR2 SQIVND (reference sequence).